Sequencing of this T cell receptor beta chain was carried out in a study of blood T cells in healthy people across ages. About the research overall: For every two T cells, template switching captured about one barcoded beta molecule.

Trimming took 5 bases from V and 8 from J, leaving 14 bases between them. Germline V gene lookup returns CDR1 DFQATT and CDR2 SNEGSKA (reference sequence). The CDR3 sequence is 12 residues long. Peripheral blood, about 9.3 milliliters per donor, was collected. With a J-beta primer mix and a sample-barcoded 5' primer, a second PCR ran about 6 to 11 cycles. Each cDNA molecule carried a tag from a template-switch adaptor that contained 12 random nucleotides. TCRdb used MiXCR to reprocess the 5' RACE reads, holding one entry per CDR3 protein. The sample lists 650,000 to 800,000 distinct CDR3 sequences, under 55% occurring once. This clonotype was observed once.

This receptor was obtained from a man aged 55 to 70 in good health. The J gene is TRBJ2-3, the V gene TRBV20-1; TRBD2 might be the D (7 bases). The specimen was blood. The chain's CDR3 is CSAGGRGGTQYF. For the CDR3, the DNA is TGCAGTGCTGGGGGTAGGGGGGGTACGCAGTATTTT.